These T cell receptor beta chains were read from a single sample in a study of T cells after yellow fever vaccination. From the 5' RACE reads, TCRdb called clonotypes with MiXCR, one entry per CDR3 protein. The profile shows 350,000 to 450,000 distinct CDR3 sequences, 6.2% of them singletons. Material: PBMCs, obtained 5 days after the yellow fever booster vaccination. The receptors originated from a man aged 25-45 years who received the YFV17D yellow fever vaccine. Each CDR3 is given with its conserved first and last residue. The D gene is left open where the match is weak. Size is omitted from some rows. Given values are once, few, many or a class for expanded clones.

TRBJ2-7 many TRBV15 NA CATSRDLGRSSEQYF TGTGCCACCAGCAGAGATCTTGGGAGATCGAGCGAGCAGTACTTC
TRBJ1-3 NA TRBV20-1 TRBD1 CSARLAGGSGNTIYF TGCAGTGCTCGATTGGCAGGGGGATCAGGAAACACCATATATTTT
TRBJ2-7 few TRBV20-1 NA CSAYDRGYEQYF TGCAGTGCTTACGACAGAGGCTACGAGCAGTACTTC
TRBJ2-5 NA TRBV6-2/TRBV6-3 NA CASSYSLGKQETQYF TGTGCCAGCAGTTACTCGTTAGGAAAGCAAGAGACCCAGTACTTC
TRBJ2-5 few TRBV5-1 NA CASSLTTGFQETQYF TGCGCCAGCAGCCTAACCACAGGATTCCAAGAGACCCAGTACTTC
TRBJ2-5 many TRBV7-2 TRBD2 CASSPLAGGQETQYF TGTGCCAGCAGCCCTCTAGCGGGAGGGCAAGAGACCCAGTACTTC
TRBJ2-7 many TRBV7-2 NA CASSLSGWRAGNEQYF TGTGCCAGCAGCTTAAGTGGATGGCGGGCTGGGAACGAGCAGTACTTC
TRBJ1-1 NA TRBV11-3 NA CASSSMVCTEAFF TGTGCCAGCAGTTCGATGGTTTGCACTGAAGCTTTCTTT
TRBJ2-7 many TRBV20-1 TRBD2 CSARGGISYEQYF TGCAGTGCTAGGGGAGGGATCTCCTACGAGCAGTACTTC
TRBJ2-3 NA TRBV6-1 TRBD2 CASKSGRAGLSIADTQYF TGTGCCAGCAAGAGTGGGAGGGCAGGCCTGAGTATCGCAGATACGCAGTATTTT
TRBJ2-3 NA TRBV20-1 NA CSARDPQGTDTQYF TGCAGTGCTAGAGATCCCCAAGGCACAGATACGCAGTATTTT
TRBJ2-7 NA TRBV7-8 TRBD1 CASSETGTEYEQYF TGTGCCAGCAGCGAAACCGGGACAGAATACGAGCAGTACTTC
TRBJ1-3 few TRBV20-1 NA CSARDPEGAGNTIYF TGCAGTGCTAGAGATCCGGAAGGGGCTGGAAACACCATATATTTT
TRBJ2-2 NA TRBV7-2 TRBD2 CASSWTSGRVGELFF TGTGCCAGCAGCTGGACTAGCGGGAGGGTCGGGGAGCTGTTTTTT
TRBJ2-1 many TRBV20-1 TRBD2 CSAREGTSPQNEQFF TGCAGTGCTAGAGAAGGGACTAGTCCTCAAAATGAGCAGTTCTTC
TRBJ2-2 NA TRBV9 TRBD2 CASSISGRAEWTGELFF TGTGCCAGCAGCATTAGCGGGAGGGCCGAATGGACCGGGGAGCTGTTTTTT